The 26 T cell receptor beta chains reported below all come from one sample, sequenced in a study of regulatory T cells in long-lasting Graves disease. Time point: newly diagnosed GD, antithyroid drugs for less than 3 months. The TCR library was made from RNA extracted from PBMCs. The authors built TCR beta libraries using iRepertoire HTBI primers and Arm-PCR of CDR3 regions. TCRdb called the multiplex PCR reads again in MiXCR, with one record for every CDR3 protein. Of a few hundred thousand distinct CDR3 sequences in the sample, 15% to 20% were seen once. Separately, the same data were catalogued under a study of T cells in Graves' hyperthyroidism and ophthalmopathy.

Sequenced material: peripheral blood mononuclear cells (PBMCs), taken at new diagnosis, from a patient treated with antithyroid drugs. The receptors shown here come from a woman aged 25 to 39 with Graves disease.

On this clonotype: This may come from a read error, since a much larger clone is one base off. The chain carries TRBV11-2 and TRBJ2-7; D ambiguous. The CDR3 loop spans 15 amino acids. The germline CDR1 and CDR2 sequences are SGHAT and FQNNGV. CDR3 protein: CARSFGPTPTYEQYF. In DNA form, the CDR3 reads TGTGCCCGCAGCTTCGGCCCAACTCCCACCTACGAGCAGTACTTC.

Many counts were recorded for this clonotype. The chain couples TRBV20-1 to TRBJ1-1; the D is unclear. The CDR3 has 11 residues. Trimming cost V 6 bases and J 1 base, with 6 bases left between them. Per germline, CDR1 DFQATT and CDR2 SNEGSKA (reference sequence). This chain's CDR3 is CSAQENTEAFF. In DNA, the CDR3 is TGCAGTGCCCAAGAGAACACTGAAGCTTTCTTT.

This clonotype has at least ten counts. CDR3 bases: TGTGCCAGCAGTTTGGGCAGGGCAATCGGCAATCAGCCCCAGCATTTT. It specifies CASSLGRAIGNQPQHF. This rearrangement joins TRBV12-3 or TRBV12-4 to TRBJ1-5; perhaps TRBD1 as D (5 bases). The CDR3 is 16 residues long. With 3 bases removed from V and 2 bases from J, the gap between germline ends came to 14 bases.

Notes on this clonotype: Since a far larger clone is one base different, this is likely a read error. The rearrangement links TRBV7-9 to TRBJ1-5; D uncertain. This CDR3 is 15 amino acids long. Germline CDR1 is SEHNR and CDR2 is FQNEAQ (reference sequence). This chain's CDR3 is CASSLMNRGNQPRHF. In DNA form, the CDR3 reads TGTGCCAGCAGCTTAATGAATCGAGGCAATCAGCCCCGGCATTTT.

This clonotype was seen a few times. The rearrangement uses TRBV19 and TRBJ1-5; a possible D gene is TRBD1 (5 bases). Germline CDR1 is LNHDA and CDR2 is SQIVND (reference sequence). With 5 bases removed from V and 4 bases from J, the gap between germline ends came to 9 bases. CDR3 size: 13 residues. CDR3 amino acids: CASSDSVNQPQHF. DNA of the CDR3: TGTGCCAGTAGTGACAGTGTTAATCAGCCCCAGCATTTT.

The chain is built from TRBV20-1 and TRBJ1-1, with D unclear. Trimming took off 1 base at V and 4 bases at J, with 22 bases between the two ends. This CDR3 contains 17 residues. The germline V gene encodes CDR1 DFQATT and CDR2 SNEGSKA (reference sequence). The CDR3 sequence is CSARVSDTWESGTEAFF. The CDR3 DNA reads as TGCAGTGCTAGAGTTTCGGATACTTGGGAGAGCGGCACTGAAGCTTTCTTT.

The sample holds many counts of this clonotype. J is TRBJ1-2 and V is TRBV10-3; possibly TRBD1 for D (5 bases). V lost 7 bases, J lost 4 bases, and 13 bases lay in between. CDR1 ENHRY and CDR2 SYGVKD come from the germline V gene. The CDR3 is 13 amino acids. The CDR3 here is CAINGDSVYGYTF. CDR3 DNA sequence: TGTGCCATCAACGGTGACAGCGTCTATGGCTACACCTTC.

This clonotype was recorded at least ten times. V usage is TRBV12-3 or TRBV12-4 and J usage is TRBJ2-7; D possibly uses TRBD1 or TRBD2 (5 bases each). V was cut by 4 bases and J by 1 base, with 17 bases left in between. The length of the CDR3 is 16 residues. CDR3 loop: CASSSIGTGFSYEQYF. CDR3 in DNA: TGTGCCAGCAGTTCCATCGGGACGGGGTTTTCCTACGAGCAGTACTTC.

This chain connects TRBV11-2 to TRBJ2-1; 7 bases map to TRBD2. Looked up from germline, CDR1 is SGHAT and CDR2 is FQNNGV. The J segment lost 6 bases and the V segment lost 1 base, leaving 12 bases of the junction unmatched. The CDR3 has 17 residues. CDR3 in amino acids: CASSLVGWREWGNEQFF. DNA of the CDR3: TGTGCCAGCAGCTTAGTCGGATGGCGGGAGTGGGGCAATGAGCAGTTCTTC.

This clonotype was seen at least ten times. The chain links TRBV7-9 to TRBJ2-7; perhaps TRBD1 as D (6 bases). V was trimmed by 2 bases and J by 7 bases, leaving 18 bases between them. The germline V gene encodes CDR1 SEHNR and CDR2 FQNEAQ (reference sequence). This CDR3 has 15 amino acids. The CDR3 sequence is CASSLRGHGVGEQYF. In DNA, the CDR3 is TGTGCCAGCAGCTTAAGGGGACACGGGGTGGGAGAGCAGTACTTC.

This clonotype was counted ten times or more. The V call is TRBV5-6, the J call TRBJ2-5, with 11 bases aligning to TRBD2. With V trimmed by 0 bases and J by 5 bases, 9 bases remained unmatched. CDR1 and CDR2 from the germline V gene are SGHDT and YYEEEE. CDR3 length: 17 amino acids. The CDR3 coding sequence is TGTGCCAGCAGCTTGGGACCTACTAGCGGGGGCCGGGAGACCCAGTACTTC. Translating it yields CASSLGPTSGGRETQYF. The full variable domain, with the rest looked up from reference TRBV5-6 and TRBJ2-5, is DAGVTQSPTHLIKTRGQQVTLRCSPKSGHDTVSWYQQALGQGPQFIFQYYEEEERQRGNFPDRFSGHQFPNYSSELNVNALLLGDSALYLCASSLGPTSGGRETQYFGPGTRLLVL.

On this clonotype itself: The CDR3 does not close with the conserved phenylalanine or tryptophan, likely indicating a read error. The V gene is TRBV20-1, the J gene TRBJ2-1; 10 bases agree with TRBD2. Germline V gene data show CDR1 as DFQATT and CDR2 as SNEGSKA (reference sequence). This CDR3 is built from 15 residues. Trimming cost V 7 bases and J 0 bases; bases outside gene matches: 6. CDR3 in DNA: TGCAGTGTCCTCGGACTAGCGGTCTCCTACAATGAGCAGTTCATC. This sequence encodes CSVLGLAVSYNEQFI.

This clonotype has a handful of counts. The gene calls are TRBV10-3 and TRBJ2-4; D is unclear. Trimming pared 6 bases from V and 0 bases from J, leaving 12 bases between. Germline CDR1 ENHRY, CDR2 SYGVKD. The CDR3 has 15 amino acids. This chain's CDR3 is CAISETHLAKNIQYF. CDR3 sequence (DNA): TGTGCCATCAGCGAGACACACTTAGCCAAAAACATTCAGTACTTC.

This clonotype was observed at least ten times. The gene calls are TRBV20-1 and TRBJ2-1; TRBD2 aligns across 8 bases. This CDR3 comprises 15 residues. The germline V gene has CDR1 DFQATT and CDR2 SNEGSKA (reference sequence). The J segment lost 4 bases and the V segment lost 3 bases, leaving 8 bases of the junction unmatched. CDR3 loop: CSASPRTSPYNEQFF. CDR3 DNA sequence: TGCAGTGCTAGCCCCAGGACTAGCCCGTACAATGAGCAGTTCTTC.

The chain employs TRBV11-2 and TRBJ1-1; the D is unclear. The CDR3 length is 11 residues. Germline values: CDR1 SGHAT, CDR2 FQNNGV. V lost 8 bases and J 3 bases, leaving 7 bases between the germline ends. CDR3 coding DNA: TGTGCCAGCGGGCGGGACACTGAAGCTTTCTTT. Encoded protein: CASGRDTEAFF.

The J gene is TRBJ1-1, the V gene TRBV19; D remains ambiguous. V gave up 3 bases and J gave up 0 bases, with 11 bases separating them. The CDR3 consists of 15 residues. Germline values: CDR1 LNHDA, CDR2 SQIVND (reference sequence). The CDR3 here is CASSIQRLMNTEAFF. CDR3 nucleotide sequence: TGTGCCAGTAGTATTCAGAGACTTATGAACACTGAAGCTTTCTTT.

In its sample, this clonotype was seen a few times. CDR3 in DNA: TGTGCCACCAGCTGGTTGGGGACCAGGGACTCACCCCTCCACTTT. Its protein is CATSWLGTRDSPLHF. The chain employs TRBV15 and TRBJ1-6; perhaps TRBD1 as D (5 bases). Trimming pared 5 bases from V and 10 bases from J, leaving 18 bases between. Per the germline V gene, CDR1 is LNHNV and CDR2 is YYDKDF (reference sequence). The CDR3 sequence is 15 residues long.

This clonotype was counted at least ten times. The chain couples TRBV7-2 to TRBJ2-7; TRBD2 is a possible D gene (5 bases). The CDR3 has 14 residues. Germline V lookup: CDR1 SGHTA, CDR2 FQGNSA. V was trimmed by 1 base and J by 5 bases, leaving 12 bases between them. CDR3 amino acids: CASSLGRGSHEQYF. CDR3 DNA: TGTGCCAGCAGCTTAGGCCGAGGGTCCCACGAGCAGTACTTC. Using reference TRBV7-2 and TRBJ2-7 for the parts outside the CDR3, the full variable domain is GAGVSQSPSNKVTEKGKDVELRCDPISGHTALYWYRQSLGQGLEFLIYFQGNSAPDKSGLPSDRFSAERTGGSVSTLTIQRTQQEDSAVYLCASSLGRGSHEQYFGPGTRLTVT.

This clonotype was detected ten times or more. The chain has TRBV3-1 and TRBJ2-7, with D possibly matching TRBD2 (5 bases). This CDR3 is 14 amino acids long. V lost 1 base and J 3 bases, leaving 10 bases between the germline ends. From germline, CDR1 is LGHDT and CDR2 YNNKEL (reference sequence). The CDR3 spells CASSQAGIHYEQYF. The CDR3 coding sequence is TGTGCCAGCAGCCAAGCGGGGATCCACTACGAGCAGTACTTC.

There are many counts of this clonotype. This chain connects TRBV27 to TRBJ1-6; D is ambiguous. V lost 3 bases to trimming and J lost 10 bases, with 13 bases between them. CDR3 length: 14 amino acids. The germline gives CDR1 MNHEY, CDR2 SMNVEV (reference sequence). The CDR3 protein is CASSLRGDGSPLHF. The DNA for the CDR3 is TGTGCCAGCAGTTTGCGCGGGGATGGGTCACCCCTCCACTTT.

The table lists this clonotype with many counts. V and J are TRBV14 and TRBJ2-1, with 8 positions matching TRBD2. The germline V gene encodes CDR1 SGHDN and CDR2 FVKESK. The trim removed 0 bases at V and 15 bases at J, leaving 10 bases unmatched. The CDR3 loop spans 14 amino acids. The CDR3 coding sequence is TGTGCCAGCAGCCAAGATCGGGCTAGCGGGCGGGCGTTCTTC. It codes for CASSQDRASGRAFF.

This clonotype was detected ten times or more. V usage is TRBV6-1 and J usage is TRBJ2-6, with 10 positions matching TRBD1. The germline CDR1 and CDR2 sequences are MNHNS and SASEGT. The trim removed 5 bases at V and 3 bases at J, leaving 7 bases unmatched. The CDR3 is 17 amino acids. The CDR3: CASSKTGGGVGANVLTF. The CDR3 DNA reads as TGTGCCAGCAGTAAGACAGGGGGCGGTGTTGGGGCCAACGTCCTGACTTTC.

This clonotype came up many times. The chain uses TRBV20-1 and TRBJ2-7; 11 bases are shared with TRBD1. V lost 6 bases, J lost 5 bases, and 9 bases stayed unmatched. The CDR3 length is 14 residues. Germline-derived CDR1 and CDR2 are DFQATT and SNEGSKA (reference sequence). CDR3 sequence reads: CSAWDRGVIDEQYF. The CDR3 DNA follows: TGCAGTGCGTGGGACAGGGGGGTTATCGACGAGCAGTACTTC.

This clonotype was seen a few times. The chain combines TRBV6-1 with TRBJ1-5, with D possibly matching TRBD1 (6 bases). Germline-derived CDR1 and CDR2 are MNHNS and SASEGT. This CDR3 comprises 16 residues. Trimming took off 6 bases at V and 5 bases at J, with 20 bases between the two ends. CDR3 coding DNA: TGTGCCAGCAGAAAGGAACCACAGGGCAGGGATCAGCCCCAGCATTTT. Amino acids: CASRKEPQGRDQPQHF.

Ten or more counts support this clonotype. The chain uses TRBV12-3 or TRBV12-4 and TRBJ2-1; D perhaps matches TRBD2 (6 bases). The CDR3 runs 12 residues. Between the trimmed V and J ends, which lost 6 bases and 7 bases, there was a span of 10 bases. The DNA for the CDR3 is TGTGCCAGCAGCTTTGGGGGGAATGAGCAGTTCTTC. This sequence encodes CASSFGGNEQFF.

This clonotype appeared many times. The V call is TRBV27, the J call TRBJ1-1, with TRBD1 matching 7 bases. Trimming removed 2 bases from V and 0 bases from J; junction bases left unmatched: 3. Germline loops: CDR1 MNHEY, CDR2 SMNVEV (reference sequence). This CDR3 contains 15 residues. The CDR3 spells CASSLGQVMNTEAFF. For the CDR3, the DNA is TGTGCCAGCAGTTTAGGACAGGTGATGAACACTGAAGCTTTCTTT.